This T cell receptor beta chain was observed in a study of T cells after yellow fever vaccination. Study-wide results and caveats: FACS-sorted repertoires might harbor abundant contaminating clonotypes from the bulk population. A large majority of primary-vaccination clones showed up again after the booster (around 96% CD4, 75% to 90% CD8).

Germline CDR1 reads MDHEN; CDR2 reads SYDVKM. This CDR3 is 12 amino acids long. V dropped 6 bases and J dropped 7 bases, with 11 bases sitting between them. Universal primer sites and UMIs were introduced during 5'RACE template-switching synthesis of TCR cDNA. One entry per CDR3 protein, called by TCRdb with MiXCR from the 5' RACE reads. The data contain roughly 310,000 distinct CDR3 sequences, around 4% of them singletons. Details on this clonotype: Its cognate antigen is unknown.

The gene calls are TRBV28 and TRBJ2-3; D possibly corresponds to TRBD1 (7 bases). Sequencing used PBMCs, obtained on the day of the yellow fever booster vaccination. The receptor was isolated from a man younger than 30 who received the YFV17D yellow fever vaccine. CDR3 sequence: CASRPGGNTQYF. The CDR3 DNA sequence: TGTGCCAGCAGACCAGGGGGGAATACGCAGTATTTT. The full variable domain, with the rest looked up from reference TRBV28 and TRBJ2-3, is DVKVTQSSRYLVKRTGEKVFLECVQDMDHENMFWYRQDPGLGLRLIYFSYDVKMKEKGDIPEGYSVSREKKERFSLILESASTNQTSMYLCASRPGGNTQYFGPGTRLTVL.